This T cell receptor (beta chain) was sequenced during a study of shared clonotypes between healthy human individuals. Points from the study as a whole: The study found lower generation probabilities in non-shared clonotypes than in those shared by all four donors.

The table came from immunoSEQ multiplex PCR; TCRdb's copy has only in-frame clones and leaves some out. Of 760,000 or so clones listed, approximately 96% are singletons. Naive CD8 cells lacked CD45RO, underwent positive selection for CCR7 and left out terminally differentiated effector memory CD45RA+ cells. Notes on this clone: Its target is unknown.

This CDR3 is 13 amino acids long. The germline V gene has CDR1 SGHNT and CDR2 YENEEA. V was clipped by 5 bases and J by 8 bases, with 13 bases between them. What was sequenced was naive CD8+ T cells sorted from blood. The TCR comes from a man aged 30 to 45 in good health. This chain joins TRBV11-3 and TRBJ2-1; weak D call: TRBD2 (5 bases). The CDR3 is CASSTRDTHEQFF. The CDR3 DNA reads TGTGCCAGCAGCACCCGGGATACCCATGAGCAGTTCTTC.